The source of this T cell receptor (beta chain) is a study of identical twins. Concerning this clonotype itself: What it binds is unknown.

The CDR3 consists of 15 residues. V shed 2 bases and J shed 10 bases, with 15 bases lying between them. CDR1 is KGHSH and CDR2 is LQKENI in the germline V gene. It was template switching that added a universal primer site, and there were unique molecular identifiers on the cDNA. Using its own MiXCR run on the 5' RACE reads, TCRdb lists one record per CDR3 protein. This sample has roughly 480,000 distinct CDR3 sequences, with approximately 25% found just once. Broader study findings: Memory repertoires lacked the insertion deficit that abundant cord blood beta clonotypes showed. Compared with unrelated sharing, twin-shared out-of-frame alpha sequences had more low-probability sequences.

These same data were also listed under a study on T cells expressing NK-cell markers. That work contributes: One of eight sequenced donors was HCMV-seronegative; the other seven were seropositive.

Sequencing was performed on CD4+ T cells sorted from blood. The clonotype was recovered from a woman aged 18-30 years in good health. V is TRBV18 and J is TRBJ1-6; D is perhaps TRBD1 (6 bases). Here the CDR3 reads CASSPGTGSGSPLHF. Here the CDR3 DNA reads TGTGCCAGCTCACCAGGTACAGGGTCGGGCTCACCCCTCCACTTT.